These 25 T cell receptor beta chains share one sample of origin, sequenced in a study of T cells in Graves' hyperthyroidism and ophthalmopathy. Using RNA transcripts as the source, TCR beta CDR3 regions were amplified. HTBI primers were the set used in a first-round RT-PCR of the TCR CDR3. TCRdb re-called the multiplex PCR reads with MiXCR, one entry per CDR3 protein. Found here are hundreds of thousands of distinct CDR3 sequences, about 15% of them singletons; the top ten hold approximately 29%. Specimen: blood. These receptors were obtained from a woman aged 25 to 39 with Graves' hyperthyroidism.

In its sample, this clonotype was seen a few times. This chain joins TRBV27 and TRBJ2-7, with 7 positions matching TRBD2. V was pared by 1 base and J by 2 bases, with 8 bases of the junction left unmatched. This CDR3 region has 16 residues. Germline CDR1 reads MNHEY; CDR2 reads SMNVEV (reference sequence). The CDR3 DNA is TGTGCCAGCAGTTTATTGGGAGGGAACGCCACCTACGAGCAGTACTTC. Translated, it gives CASSLLGGNATYEQYF.

This clonotype was found many times. The V call is TRBV28, the J call TRBJ2-1, with 8 nucleotides matching TRBD1. Germline CDR1 reads MDHEN; CDR2 reads SYDVKM. The CDR3 has 16 amino acids. Trimming removed 6 bases from V and 6 bases from J; junction bases left unmatched: 13. The CDR3, as DNA: TGTGCCAGCAGCCTAACCGGGACAGGAAAGGCCAATGAGCAGTTCTTC. It yields the protein CASSLTGTGKANEQFF.

This clonotype was recorded a few times. The rearrangement joins TRBV20-1 to TRBJ2-3; 10 nucleotides agree with TRBD1. In germline, CDR1 is DFQATT, CDR2 SNEGSKA (reference sequence). The length of the CDR3 is 15 residues. V gave up 5 bases and J gave up 1 base; unmatched junction bases: 6. CDR3 sequence reads: CSAGDRGEGTDTQYF. The CDR3 DNA sequence: TGCAGTGCTGGGGACAGGGGAGAAGGCACAGATACGCAGTATTTT.

This clonotype came up many times. The gene calls are TRBV9 and TRBJ2-3; 14 positions match TRBD2. CDR1 and CDR2 (germline): SGDLS, YYNGEE. The length of the CDR3 is 18 residues. The trim removed 3 bases at V and 1 base at J, leaving 7 bases unmatched. In DNA, the CDR3 is TGTGCCAGCAGCGCCGGGACTAGCGGGAGTGGCGGCACAGATACGCAGTATTTT. It is translated as CASSAGTSGSGGTDTQYF.

As DNA, the CDR3 is TGTGCCAGCTCACCACTCTGGGGACAGGCGTCCACAGATACGCAGTATTTT. As protein: CASSPLWGQASTDTQYF. V is TRBV18 and J is TRBJ2-3, with TRBD1 matching over 8 bases. This CDR3 spans 17 amino acids. With 1 base clipped from V and 2 bases from J, the junction kept 8 bases outside the gene matches. Per the germline V gene, CDR1 is KGHSH and CDR2 is LQKENI.

This clonotype turned up a few times. The rearrangement links TRBV4-1 to TRBJ2-1, with D tentatively TRBD1 (5 bases). V lost 3 bases, J lost 9 bases, and 21 bases lay in between. Germline-derived CDR1 and CDR2 are MGHRA and YSYEKL. The CDR3 has 16 amino acids. The CDR3 region has the DNA TGCGCCAGCAGCCACCTCACAGCCGGCAGGGTGGGTGAGCAGTTCTTC. It codes for CASSHLTAGRVGEQFF.

In its sample, this clonotype was seen many times. The chain employs TRBV20-1 and TRBJ2-1, with D tentatively TRBD2 (5 bases). Per the germline V gene, CDR1 is DFQATT and CDR2 is SNEGSKA (reference sequence). This CDR3 contains 15 residues. The V end was cut by 3 bases, the J end by 8 bases, with 20 bases between. CDR3 DNA: TGCAGTGCTAGCCCCAGTGAGGGTTTAACCGATGAGCAGTTCTTC. Translation gives CSASPSEGLTDEQFF.

Many counts were recorded for this clonotype. The chain uses TRBV28 and TRBJ2-1, with TRBD2 identical over 9 bases. The CDR3 spans 15 residues. J was trimmed by 0 bases and V by 7 bases; bases with no gene match: 4. Looked up from germline, CDR1 is MDHEN and CDR2 is SYDVKM. The CDR3 is CASIRLAASYNEQFF. The CDR3 DNA follows: TGTGCCAGCATTCGACTAGCGGCCTCCTACAATGAGCAGTTCTTC.

This clonotype was observed at least ten times. The chain carries TRBV18 and TRBJ2-3, with 8 bases matching TRBD1. The length of the CDR3 is 15 residues. V was clipped by 4 bases and J by 5 bases; unmatched bases: 8. The germline CDR1 and CDR2 sequences are KGHSH and LQKENI. CDR3 protein: CASSRQAQGGDTQYF. CDR3 bases: TGTGCCAGCTCACGACAGGCACAGGGGGGAGATACGCAGTATTTT. Looking up the rest from reference TRBV18 and TRBJ2-3 gives the full variable domain: NAGVMQNPRHLVRRRGQEARLRCSPMKGHSHVYWYRQLPEEGLKFMVYLQKENIIDESGMPKERFSAEFPKEGPSILRIQQVVRGDSAAYFCASSRQAQGGDTQYFGPGTRLTVL.

As for this clonotype: The junction shows a germline mismatch at one end, possibly a read error. The chain employs TRBV7-9 and TRBJ2-1; TRBD2 might be the D (6 bases). The CDR3 has 13 residues. Germline loops: CDR1 SEHNR, CDR2 FQNEAQ (reference sequence). CDR3 sequence reads: CASSIAVNNEQFF. In DNA form, the CDR3 reads TGTGCCAGCAGCATAGCGGTAAACAATGAGCAGTTCTTC.

This chain uses TRBV10-3 with TRBJ1-2; D is perhaps TRBD1 (5 bases). Trimming cost V 3 bases and J 8 bases, with 13 bases left between them. Germline V lookup: CDR1 ENHRY, CDR2 SYGVKD. CDR3 length: 13 residues. The CDR3 loop reads CAISERGVGGYTF. The CDR3 nucleotides read TGTGCCATCAGTGAACGAGGGGTGGGAGGCTACACCTTC.

This clonotype was observed a few times. The J gene is TRBJ1-1, the V gene TRBV10-3, with TRBD1 as a possible D gene (6 bases). CDR1 is ENHRY, CDR2 SYGVKD, per germline. V was cut by 4 bases and J by 1 base, with 10 bases left in between. This CDR3 region has 14 residues. As DNA, the CDR3 is TGTGCCATCAGTGCGGACAGAAAGAACACTGAAGCTTTCTTT. Encoded protein: CAISADRKNTEAFF.

The genes are TRBV6-4 and TRBJ2-1; 7 bases fit TRBD2. The CDR3 length is 15 residues. Germline CDR1 and CDR2: MRHNA and SNTAGT. J lost 2 bases, V lost 4 bases, and 5 bases had no gene match. CDR3 coding DNA: TGTGCCAGCAGTGCCCTCGGGGGGACCTACAATGAGCAGTTCTTC. This encodes CASSALGGTYNEQFF.

In this sample, this clonotype turned up many times. The CDR3 is CASSSRDEKLFF. For the CDR3, the DNA is TGTGCCAGCAGTTCGCGAGATGAAAAACTGTTTTTT. The chain combines TRBV28 with TRBJ1-4; D is ambiguous. Germline V lookup: CDR1 MDHEN, CDR2 SYDVKM. The V gene lost 4 bases and the J gene lost 6 bases, with 6 bases spanning the gap. The CDR3 runs 12 residues.

This clonotype came up many times. The genes are TRBV12-3 or TRBV12-4 and TRBJ1-2; 9 bases are shared with TRBD1. This CDR3 is 15 amino acids long. Germline trimming cut 5 bases from V and 2 bases from J; bases unmatched to any gene: 6. The CDR3 sequence is CASSLDTGGNYGYTF. The CDR3 bases are TGTGCCAGCAGTCTGGATACAGGGGGCAACTATGGCTACACCTTC.

This sequence joins TRBV2 and TRBJ2-1; D unresolved. CDR1 and CDR2 (germline): SNHLY, FYNNEI. V gave up 8 bases and J gave up 4 bases, with 9 bases separating them. CDR3 length: 12 residues. In DNA form, the CDR3 reads TGTGCCAGCGATCCCGGATACAATGAGCAGTTCTTC. As protein: CASDPGYNEQFF.

J is TRBJ1-1 and V is TRBV19, with TRBD1 as a possible D gene (5 bases). The CDR3 is made up of 18 amino acids. V was cut by 4 bases and J by 5 bases, with 26 bases left in between. Germline-derived CDR1 and CDR2 are LNHDA and SQIVND (reference sequence). The CDR3 nucleotides read TGTGCCAGTAGTAGTCTATTTATGGCAGGGTGGGAGCGGACTGAAGCTTTCTTT. It translates to CASSSLFMAGWERTEAFF. Full variable domain (rest looked up from reference TRBV19 and TRBJ1-1): DGGITQSPKYLFRKEGQNVTLSCEQNLNHDAMYWYRQDPGQGLRLIYYSQIVNDFQKGDIAEGYSVSREKKESFPLTVTSAQKNPTAFYLCASSSLFMAGWERTEAFFGQGTRLTVV.

The chain uses TRBV4-1 and TRBJ2-5, with D perhaps matching TRBD1 (5 bases). The germline V and J ends were trimmed by 0 bases and 5 bases, with 25 bases remaining between them. The CDR3 length is 19 residues. Germline CDR1 and CDR2: MGHRA and YSYEKL. The DNA of the CDR3 is TGCGCCAGCAGCCAAGAAGATTACGATCCCAGGGCGATAGGGGAGACCCAGTACTTC. This sequence encodes CASSQEDYDPRAIGETQYF.

This clonotype was seen at least ten times. This CDR3 is CASSLGGGFYEQYF. For the CDR3, the DNA is TGTGCCAGCAGTTTAGGGGGAGGGTTCTACGAGCAGTACTTC. This sequence joins TRBV12-3 or TRBV12-4 and TRBJ2-7, with 7 bases identical to TRBD2. J gave up 3 bases and V 1 base, and 3 bases lay outside the gene matches. The CDR3 has 14 residues.

The rearrangement uses TRBV10-3 and TRBJ1-2, with D unresolved. The CDR3 contains 15 residues. Trimming left V 6 bases short and J 2 bases short, with 16 bases between. Germline CDR1 reads ENHRY; CDR2 reads SYGVKD. CDR3 coding DNA: TGTGCCATCAGCGGACTAGATGGCCCCAACTATGGCTACACCTTC. It yields the protein CAISGLDGPNYGYTF.

This clonotype has ten or more counts. The junction departs from the called germline gene at one end, perhaps through a read error. The CDR3 sequence: CASSLGAYSTDTQYF. The CDR3 coding sequence is TGTGCCAGCAGCCTAGGGGCCTATAGCACAGATACGCAGTATTTT. The chain couples TRBV13 to TRBJ2-3, with D possibly matching TRBD1 (5 bases). Germline V gene lookup returns CDR1 PRHDT and CDR2 FYEKMQ (reference sequence). CDR3 length: 15 amino acids.

The table lists this clonotype with many counts. The V gene is TRBV28, the J gene TRBJ1-4; TRBD1 agrees at 7 bases. The J segment lost 5 bases and the V segment lost 8 bases, leaving 14 bases of the junction unmatched. Germline-derived CDR1 and CDR2 are MDHEN and SYDVKM. The CDR3 covers 16 residues. CDR3 sequence: CASRPQGVGLNEKLFF. Here the CDR3 DNA reads TGTGCCAGCCGCCCTCAGGGGGTCGGCCTAAATGAAAAACTGTTTTTT.

In its sample, this clonotype was seen a few times. The gene calls are TRBV19 and TRBJ2-6, with 10 nucleotides matching TRBD2. Germline assignment: CDR1 LNHDA and CDR2 SQIVND (reference sequence). The J segment lost 2 bases and the V segment lost 3 bases, leaving 4 bases of the junction unmatched. The CDR3 runs 17 residues. The CDR3 nucleotides read TGTGCCAGTAGTATTACGGGACTAGCGACTGGGGCCAACGTCCTGACTTTC. It is translated as CASSITGLATGANVLTF.

This clonotype was observed a few times. This chain joins TRBV5-8 and TRBJ1-1; D not certain. The germline V gene has CDR1 SGHTS and CDR2 YDEGEE. This CDR3 spans 16 amino acids. The ends were cut back, 1 base at V and 1 base at J, with 14 bases in the middle. The CDR3 region has the DNA TGTGCCAGCAGCTTGAGCGAAAGCCGACCGAACACTGAAGCTTTCTTT. This gives the protein CASSLSESRPNTEAFF.

In this sample, this clonotype turned up many times. The CDR3 loop is CASSQYSYEQYF. CDR3 nucleotides: TGTGCCAGCAGCCAATACTCCTACGAGCAGTACTTC. The chain joins TRBV3-1 to TRBJ2-7; D unresolved. The germline V and J ends were trimmed by 2 bases and 0 bases, with 2 bases remaining between them. The V gene's germline CDR1 is LGHDT and CDR2 YNNKEL (reference sequence). The CDR3 loop spans 12 amino acids.